This T cell receptor (beta chain) was sequenced in a study of shared clonotypes between healthy human individuals (dated by TCRdb to the early 2020s). Broadly, across the study: The cohort comprised a couple of women and a few men aged 18 to 49 years. For each donor, CD4 naive and CD4 memory were each run on three plates, CD8 naive on two plates, and CD8 memory on one plate. To estimate repertoire size and how much clonotype sharing occurs between individuals, the study deeply sequenced the blood TCR repertoires of roughly 5 healthy adults. Different laboratories and diverse techniques were used to prepare libraries and sequence TCR repertoires, to increase sequencing depth and limit assay-specific biases. Leukapheresis yielded between about 0.9 and 9 billion PBMCs per donor.

The V and J ends are trimmed by 5 bases and 2 bases, leaving 9 bases between them. For CDR1 and CDR2, the germline V gene lists SGHVS and FNYEAQ. The CDR3 starts with the cysteine, ends with the phenylalanine, and has 13 residues. Only the CDR3 region is kept as DNA, spanning 39 bases read in frame from base 1. Overall study outcomes, separate from this receptor: Compared with non-shared clonotypes, the clonotypes found in all four sorted-subset donors had higher generation probabilities. Rarefaction of sorted-subset datasets indicated incomplete sequencing despite the large sequencing depth. Sampling was restricted to blood, and TCR repertoires in tissue are likely to differ from TCR repertoires in blood. Sharing across a few donors was observed for roughly 5.4% of naive CD4, 3% to 4% of naive CD8, 2.3% of memory CD4, and around 0.42% of memory CD8 clonotypes. Pairwise subsampling indicated that sequencing depth was expected to affect the degree of clonotype sharing among donors. The small number of donors limited the genetic and exposure-history diversity represented. Naive subsets generally had larger estimated clonotype richness than memory subsets did.

Points on this clone: Its antigen is currently not known. No much larger clone is present one base from it, and per-base qualities are unavailable.

TCR CDR3 regions were amplified from genomic DNA by multiplex PCR using the deep immunoSEQ assay. Genomic DNA extracted from each cell subset was distributed evenly over all wells of several immunoSEQ 96-well plates, and each plate served as one replicate. Each replicate PCR for sorted subsets received around 210 ng genomic DNA, equal to tens of thousands of T cell genomes. Purified libraries were quantified with a Qubit 3.0 fluorometer, sized on a Bioanalyzer 2100, and re-quantified with the KAPA Library Quantification kit. Every immunoSEQ 96-well plate was sequenced on a dedicated single-read 150-cycle Illumina NextSeq 550 flow cell. From the authors' description of their analysis: The immunoSEQ output contained only junctional sequences without quality scores, so filtering could not match that applied to full-length reads. To assign V/J genes and CDR3, sequences were annotated using PyIR, a Python wrapper for IgBLAST v1.9, with IMGT germline references. Any read was removed if the V/J assignment was weak (E-value above 1e-6), the CDR3 was missing, or the read contained stop codons, out-of-frame junctions, or ambiguous translated residues. V3J clonotypes were defined as sequences sharing the same inferred V gene, J gene, and CDR3 amino acid sequence. Percentage overlap between repertoires was computed as shared unique clonotypes divided by the size of the smaller repertoire. RTK rarefaction, the Chao1 estimator, and Recon v2.1 estimates of unobserved clonotypes were used to assess repertoire richness. For all TCRbeta clonotypes obtained by the gDNA method from a handful of donors, generation probabilities were computed with OLGA. TCRdb holds this immuneACCESS table with in-frame rearrangements only. Some clones are missing; in checked studies, unresolved V genes explain under half, and the rest has no known cause. The DNA gave D and trimming, while V, J and clone size come from that table. The sample table records 1.4 million to 1.5 million clones; roughly 96% of these occur just once. The ten largest account for roughly 1.2% of the sample.

Healthy HIV-negative adults with no recently reported acute infections or vaccinations were included as donors. Every donor was a Caucasian adult living in Nashville, Tennessee, USA. CD4+ T cells were enriched by magnetic negative selection, after which naive cells were positively selected on CD45RA and the negative fraction was taken as the memory subset. After blood collection by leukapheresis, PBMCs were isolated using Ficoll-Histopaque density gradient centrifugation and then cryopreserved in the vapor phase of liquid nitrogen. Analytical flow cytometry was used to check the purity and quantity of every magnetically sorted T cell population. Genomic DNA was isolated from every sorted fraction and measured by UV absorbance on a Nanodrop 2000c.

The sample was naive CD4+ T cells sorted from blood. The sample's cell subset or site label is to be understood as: CD45RA+ positively selected. This TCR was recovered from a young man in good health. The chain employs TRBV7-6 and TRBJ1-1; 6 matching bases give a weak D call of TRBD1. This receptor carries the CDR3 CASSKTGNTEAFF. The sequenced DNA: TGTGCCAGCAGCAAGACAGGTAACACTGAAGCTTTCTTT. Full variable domain (CDR3 extended with the reference TRBV7-6 and TRBJ1-1 proteins): GAGVSQSPRYKVTKRGQDVALRCDPISGHVSLYWYRQALGQGPEFLTYFNYEAQQDKSGLPNDRFSAERPEGSISTLTIQRTEQRDSAMYRCASSKTGNTEAFFGQGTRLTVV.